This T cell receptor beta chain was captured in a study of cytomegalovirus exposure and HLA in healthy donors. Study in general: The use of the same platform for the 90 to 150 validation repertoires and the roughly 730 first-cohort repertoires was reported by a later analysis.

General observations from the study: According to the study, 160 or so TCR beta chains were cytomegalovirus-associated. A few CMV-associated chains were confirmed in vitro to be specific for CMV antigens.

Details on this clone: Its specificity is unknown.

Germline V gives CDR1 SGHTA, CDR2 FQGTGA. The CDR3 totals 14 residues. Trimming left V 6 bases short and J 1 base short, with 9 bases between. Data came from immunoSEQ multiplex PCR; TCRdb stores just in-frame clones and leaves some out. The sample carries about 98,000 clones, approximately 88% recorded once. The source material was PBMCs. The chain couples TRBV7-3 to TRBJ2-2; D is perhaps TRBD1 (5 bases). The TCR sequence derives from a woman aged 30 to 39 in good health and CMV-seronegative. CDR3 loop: CASRYRGNTGELFF. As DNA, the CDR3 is TGTGCCAGCAGATATAGGGGGAACACCGGGGAGCTGTTTTTT.